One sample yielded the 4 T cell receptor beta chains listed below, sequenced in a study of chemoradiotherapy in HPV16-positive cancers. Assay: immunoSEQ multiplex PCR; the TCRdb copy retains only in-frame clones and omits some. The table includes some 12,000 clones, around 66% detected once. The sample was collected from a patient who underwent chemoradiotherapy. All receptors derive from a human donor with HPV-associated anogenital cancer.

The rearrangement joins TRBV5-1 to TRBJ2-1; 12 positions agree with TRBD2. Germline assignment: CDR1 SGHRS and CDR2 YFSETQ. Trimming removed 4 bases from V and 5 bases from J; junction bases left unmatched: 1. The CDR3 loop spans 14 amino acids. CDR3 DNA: TGCGCCAGCAGCAGGACTAGCGGGAACAATGAGCAGTTCTTC. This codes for CASSRTSGNNEQFF.

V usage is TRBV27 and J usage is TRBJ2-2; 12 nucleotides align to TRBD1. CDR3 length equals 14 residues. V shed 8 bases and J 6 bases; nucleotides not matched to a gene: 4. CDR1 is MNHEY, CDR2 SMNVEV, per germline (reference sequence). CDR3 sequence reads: CASGGQGAAGELFF. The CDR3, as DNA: TGTGCCAGCGGGGGACAGGGGGCGGCCGGGGAGCTGTTTTTT.

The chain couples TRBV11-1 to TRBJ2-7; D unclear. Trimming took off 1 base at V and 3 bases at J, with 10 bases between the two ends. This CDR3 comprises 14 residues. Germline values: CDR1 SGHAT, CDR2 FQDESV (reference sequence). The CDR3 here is CASSLGADLYEQYF. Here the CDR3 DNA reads TGTGCCAGCAGCTTAGGGGCAGACCTCTACGAGCAGTACTTC.

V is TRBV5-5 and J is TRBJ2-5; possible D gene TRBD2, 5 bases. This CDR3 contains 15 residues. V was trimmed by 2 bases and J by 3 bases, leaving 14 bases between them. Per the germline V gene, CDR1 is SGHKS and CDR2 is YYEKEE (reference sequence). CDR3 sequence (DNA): TGTGCCAGCAGCTTCTATTCGGACTTCAAAGAGACCCAGTACTTC. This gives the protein CASSFYSDFKETQYF.